This entry describes one T cell receptor (beta chain). Treatment-naive patients with stable or active relapsing-remitting disease served as multiple sclerosis controls. Random hexamers served to reverse transcribe roughly 0.45 to 1 ug RNA. TCRdb called the immunoSEQ multiplex PCR reads again in MiXCR, with one record for every CDR3 protein. The data contain about 400,000 distinct CDR3 sequences, approximately 85% of them singletons. The data were obtained in a study of CD8 T cells in Susac syndrome. Germline V gene sequence: CDR1 SNHLY, CDR2 FYNNEI. The ends were cut back, 4 bases at V and 5 bases at J, with 12 bases in the middle. This CDR3 is built from 13 residues.

The sample taken for sequencing was CD8+ T cells from PBMCs. This clonotype was obtained from a human donor with multiple sclerosis. The chain couples TRBV2 to TRBJ2-7; D might be TRBD1 or TRBD2, each matching 5 bases. As DNA, the CDR3 is TGTGCCAGCAGTGCTGTAGGGGACCACGAGCAGTACTTC. This gives the protein CASSAVGDHEQYF.